The 5 T cell receptor beta chains in this list originate from one sample, sequenced in a study of blood T cell repertoires in COVID-19. The table came from immunoSEQ multiplex PCR; TCRdb's copy has only in-frame clones and leaves some out. The sample consists of approximately 190,000 clones, 84% of them appearing once. The sample comprised peripheral blood. The receptors were sampled from a woman aged 70-85 years with active or convalescent COVID-19.

The chain uses TRBV19 and TRBJ2-7; 10 bases agree with TRBD2. Germline assignment: CDR1 LNHDA and CDR2 SQIVND (reference sequence). This CDR3 has 15 amino acids. The trim removed 5 bases at V and 4 bases at J, leaving 8 bases unmatched. The CDR3 spells CASSDSGRAAYEQYF. CDR3 bases: TGTGCCAGTAGTGACAGCGGGAGGGCCGCTTACGAGCAGTACTTC. The full variable domain, with the rest looked up from reference TRBV19 and TRBJ2-7, is DGGITQSPKYLFRKEGQNVTLSCEQNLNHDAMYWYRQDPGQGLRLIYYSQIVNDFQKGDIAEGYSVSREKKESFPLTVTSAQKNPTAFYLCASSDSGRAAYEQYFGPGTRLTVT.

The chain recombines TRBV11-2 with TRBJ2-1; 10 nucleotides match TRBD2. Per the germline V gene, CDR1 is SGHAT and CDR2 is FQNNGV. The CDR3 covers 17 residues. The V and J ends lost 4 bases and 7 bases, in that order; junction bases with no gene match: 13. CDR3: CASSSRGPSGSKNEQFF. DNA for the CDR3: TGTGCCAGCAGCTCCCGTGGCCCTAGCGGGAGTAAAAATGAGCAGTTCTTC.

The genes are TRBV27 and TRBJ2-5, with D possibly TRBD1 on 6 matching bases. This CDR3 is 13 amino acids long. Germline V gene sequence: CDR1 MNHEY, CDR2 SMNVEV (reference sequence). Trimming took off 6 bases at V and 2 bases at J, with 10 bases between the two ends. For the CDR3, the DNA is TGTGCCAGCAGGGGACACCTACAAGAGACCCAGTACTTC. The encoded protein is CASRGHLQETQYF.

V and J are TRBV10-3 and TRBJ2-5; 12 nucleotides line up with TRBD2. The CDR3 covers 16 residues. Trimming cost V 10 bases and J 2 bases; bases outside gene matches: 11. The germline gives CDR1 ENHRY, CDR2 SYGVKD. The CDR3 loop reads CATSSGRAVRQETQYF. CDR3 DNA sequence: TGTGCCACGTCTAGCGGGAGGGCCGTAAGGCAAGAGACCCAGTACTTC.

The rearrangement joins TRBV19 to TRBJ2-7, with 7 bases aligning to TRBD2. CDR1 is LNHDA and CDR2 is SQIVND in the germline V gene (reference sequence). V trimming: 5 bases; J trimming: 5 bases; junction bases outside the gene matches: 12. This CDR3 is 15 amino acids long. The CDR3 loop reads CASSAQGGIFHEQYF. The CDR3 DNA reads TGTGCCAGTAGTGCCCAGGGAGGGATATTCCACGAGCAGTACTTC.